This TCR beta chain was profiled in a study of control samples from healthy donors and cancer patients. This CDR3 region has 14 residues. Germline CDR1 SGHTA, CDR2 FQGNSA. V was pared by 5 bases and J by 10 bases, with 17 bases between. Profiling relied on immunoSEQ multiplex PCR, and the TCRdb table lists in-frame clones only, not all of them. There are around 40,000 clones in the sample; less than 95% occur only once, and roughly a fifth lies in the top ten. Sequenced material: PBMCs. This sequence was found in a woman aged 40 to 49 with head and neck cancer. The chain recombines TRBV7-2 with TRBJ1-4; tentatively, D is TRBD1 (5 bases). In nucleotides, the CDR3 is TGTGCCAGCAGCCAGACCCCAGGGTCGGGAAAACTGTTTTTT. Protein: CASSQTPGSGKLFF.